This T cell receptor (beta chain) was sequenced during a study of metastatic and nonmetastatic thyroid tumors. Study-wide background: Blood and tumor or nodule tissue repertoires from malignant and benign thyroid patients were compared.

None of the patients had undergone any treatment ahead of thyroid surgery. General study findings and limits: When malignant thyroid tumors were compared with benign nodules, TCR beta diversity was reportedly significantly higher in the malignant tumors. This held in both blood and tumor samples.

Deletions cut 6 bases from V and 3 bases from J, with 15 bases between. The CDR3 runs 14 residues. Looked up from germline, CDR1 is MNHNS and CDR2 is SASEGT. Details on this clone: Its antigen is as yet unknown.

Authors' processing steps: Built for papillary thyroid cancer, a distant-metastasis classifier drew on CDR3 differences across clinicopathological groups. TCRdb re-called the PCR reads through MiXCR. The V and J calls follow TCRdb's processing rather than the paper's. The sample shows several thousand clones, 25% to 35% of them seen only once. The sample was tumor tissue. V is TRBV6-1 and J is TRBJ2-7; TRBD1 is a possible D gene (5 bases). The sequence derives from a female donor with papillary thyroid cancer or a benign thyroid nodule (not recorded which). Some clones in this sample may be carry-over from other donors' samples. CDR3 nucleotide sequence: TGTGCCAGCAGCCCGGCAGGGTCAGGCTACGAGCAGTACTTC. It yields the protein CASSPAGSGYEQYF.